The text below deals with one T cell receptor beta chain. Its antigen is as yet unknown. From germline, CDR1 is SGHTS and CDR2 YDEGEE. CDR3 size: 14 residues. Trimming removed 0 bases from V and 6 bases from J, with 9 bases in between. The data belong to a study of immune characteristics of hereditary and idiopathic chronic pancreatitis. Sequencing was performed with immunoSEQ multiplex PCR; in TCRdb, only in-frame clones are kept and a portion is missing. The sample lists fewer than 2,000 clones; 74% were seen once. Broader study findings: Gene families like TRBV10, TRBV19, TRBV23 and TRBV5 were used differently between subtypes. Both chronic pancreatitis groups had higher TCRbeta diversity and lower clonality than controls.

Chronic pancreatitis tissue was collected during total pancreatectomy with islet autotransplantation. Bulk pancreas tissue, not sorted T cells, supplied the genomic DNA for TCR beta sequencing. The receptor's source is a human donor with chronic pancreatitis. The sequenced material came from pancreas tissue with hereditary chronic pancreatitis. This sequence joins TRBV5-8 and TRBJ2-2; D uncertain. Written as DNA, the CDR3 is TGTGCCAGCAGCTTGGGAACAAGGTCCGGGGAGCTGTTTTTT. Its translation is CASSLGTRSGELFF. Using reference TRBV5-8 and TRBJ2-2 for the parts outside the CDR3, the full variable domain is EAGVTQSPTHLIKTRGQQATLRCSPISGHTSVYWYQQALGLGLQFLLWYDEGEERNRGNFPPRFSGRQFPNYSSELNVNALELEDSALYLCASSLGTRSGELFFGEGSRLTVL.